This T cell receptor beta chain stems from a study of cytomegalovirus exposure and HLA in healthy donors. Study details: The 90 to 150 validation repertoires matched the 650 to 850 first-cohort repertoires in platform, a later analysis reported.

The table came from immunoSEQ multiplex PCR; TCRdb's copy has only in-frame clones and leaves some out. This sample yields about 280,000 clones, of which roughly 90% are seen a single time; 0.92% belongs to the top ten. Study outcomes and limitations: TCR beta chains numbering about 160 were designated cytomegalovirus-associated. Published work reported that the classifier diagnosed cytomegalovirus status with high specificity and sensitivity.

The donors were members of the roughly 130-subject validation cohort (separate from the approximately 670-subject first cohort). The CDR3 has 17 residues. The V end lost 3 bases, the J end lost 2 bases, and 14 bases lay between the germline ends. Germline CDR1 is LNHNV and CDR2 is YYDKDF (reference sequence). A note on this clone: Its cognate antigen is unknown.

V is TRBV15 and J is TRBJ2-6, with D possibly being TRBD2 (6 bases). Sequences were obtained from PBMCs. The clonotype comes from a woman younger than 35 in good health and CMV-seronegative. CDR3 sequence (DNA): TGTGCCACCAGCAGGGGGGGTCGAGGGGCTGGGGCCAACGTCCTGACTTTC. This gives the protein CATSRGGRGAGANVLTF. Using reference TRBV15 and TRBJ2-6 for the parts outside the CDR3, the full variable domain is DAMVIQNPRYQVTQFGKPVTLSCSQTLNHNVMYWYQQKSSQAPKLLFHYYDKDFNNEADTPDNFQSRRPNTSFCFLDIRSPGLGDTAMYLCATSRGGRGAGANVLTFGAGSRLTVL.